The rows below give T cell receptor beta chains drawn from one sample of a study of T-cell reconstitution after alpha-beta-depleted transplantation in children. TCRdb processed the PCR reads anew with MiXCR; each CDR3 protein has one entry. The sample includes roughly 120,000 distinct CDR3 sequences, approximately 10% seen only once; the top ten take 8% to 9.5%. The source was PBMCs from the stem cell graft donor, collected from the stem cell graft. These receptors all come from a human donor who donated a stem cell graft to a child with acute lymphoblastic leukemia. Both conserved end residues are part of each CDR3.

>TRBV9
CASSVGSGGRNEQFF
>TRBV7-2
CASSRDRGEALHF
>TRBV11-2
CASSPSRVAGASGKEKLFF
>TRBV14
CASSQVRQGGEAFF
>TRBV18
CASSPGLQNNEQFF
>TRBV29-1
CSVAGVNTEAFF
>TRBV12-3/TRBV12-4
CASRRGGQETQYF
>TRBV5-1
CASSLRPGQGNNEQFF
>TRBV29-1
CSVDWTGIQRDPEAFF
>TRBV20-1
CSARTVTGANVLTF
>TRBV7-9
CASIGGHSSFYGYTF
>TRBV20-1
CSARELAGVVYEQFF
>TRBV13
CASRSGVYNEQFF
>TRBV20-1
CSARDQDPRSSYEQYF
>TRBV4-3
CASSFGTGHIQETQYF
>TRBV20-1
CSARGELTGLPPNQPQHF
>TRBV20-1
CSARSGGRQNEQFF
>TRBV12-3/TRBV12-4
CASSLRQGQSDEQYF
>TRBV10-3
CAIKGGHGEQGTYNEQFF
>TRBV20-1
CSAREGQGVDEAFF
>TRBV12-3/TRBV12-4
CASSSRQGTYYEQYF
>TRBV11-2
CASSGVRNTGELFF
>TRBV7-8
CASSLLTGAEAFF
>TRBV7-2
CASSLDSLSNQPQHF
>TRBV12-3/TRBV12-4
CASNKDHYNSPLHF
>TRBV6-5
CASRRGSTDTQYF
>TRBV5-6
CASSFRQSQETQYF
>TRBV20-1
CCARDFRDSLQETQYF